The present T cell receptor (beta chain) was sequenced within a study of T cells in Graves' hyperthyroidism and ophthalmopathy. The investigators amplified TCR beta CDR3 regions from RNA transcripts. First-round RT-PCR targeting the TCR CDR3 was performed with the HTBI primer set. MiXCR, run by TCRdb on the multiplex PCR reads, gives a single entry per CDR3 protein. This sample yields tens of thousands of distinct CDR3 sequences, of which around 40% are seen a single time; under 13% belongs to the top ten. Germline CDR1 is SNHLY and CDR2 is FYNNEI. Unmatched junction bases numbered 7, after V lost 3 bases and J lost 4 bases. The CDR3 is 15 residues long. Hyperthyroidism, newly diagnosed and lasting under 2 months, affected patients aged 18 to 65. Thyroid ultrasound and orbital computed tomography, with clinical symptoms and serum thyroxine and TRAb, informed diagnoses.

The chain employs TRBV2 and TRBJ2-7; 9 nucleotides match TRBD1. The TCR was taken from a woman aged 25 to 39 with Graves' hyperthyroidism. The sample taken for sequencing was blood. The chain's CDR3 is CASSEGQGFGYEQYF. DNA of the CDR3: TGTGCCAGCAGTGAGGGACAGGGTTTTGGGTACGAGCAGTACTTC.